Following are 21 T cell receptor beta chains from one sample sequenced in a study. TCRdb itself ran the RT-PCR reads through MiXCR, one entry per CDR3 protein. Of 550,000 to 750,000 distinct CDR3 sequences in the sample, about 14% were seen once. Sequenced: memory CD4+ T cells from blood. These receptors all come from a female donor in good health, serving as a healthy control.

This clonotype was counted many times. The chain employs TRBV12-3 or TRBV12-4 and TRBJ2-2, with D unclear. This CDR3 has 13 residues. V lost 3 bases and J lost 6, with 8 bases in between. The CDR3 here is CASSLSGPGELFF. The CDR3 DNA follows: TGTGCCAGCAGTTTGTCTGGGCCCGGGGAGCTGTTTTTT.

The chain recombines TRBV20-1 with TRBJ2-1, with D unclear. The CDR3 sequence is 13 residues long. Germline V CDR1 and CDR2: DFQATT, SNEGSKA (reference sequence). Trimming removed 6 bases at V and 6 bases at J, with 15 bases between. This chain's CDR3 is CSASKTPGNEQFF. CDR3 DNA sequence: TGCAGTGCCAGCAAGACTCCGGGCAATGAGCAGTTCTTC.

The table lists this clonotype with many counts. CDR3 DNA: TGCAGTGCTAGAGCGGGGGGTTACAATGAGCAGTTCTTC. Translated: CSARAGGYNEQFF. This chain joins TRBV20-1 and TRBJ2-1; the match to TRBD2 covers 7 bases. CDR1 and CDR2 (germline): DFQATT, SNEGSKA (reference sequence). The CDR3 spans 13 residues. Losses at the gene ends were 1 base for V and 4 bases for J; bases not matched to a gene: 1.

V is TRBV20-1 and J is TRBJ1-2; 8 bases align to TRBD1. V lost 3 bases to trimming and J lost 4 bases; unmatched junction nucleotides: 16. Germline assignment: CDR1 DFQATT and CDR2 SNEGSKA (reference sequence). CDR3 size: 17 residues. Here the CDR3 DNA reads TGCAGTGCTAGGGGGACTCGACAGGGGATGTATGGCTATGGCTACACCTTC. This encodes CSARGTRQGMYGYGYTF.

At least ten counts were recorded for this clonotype. The J gene is TRBJ1-1, the V gene TRBV12-3 or TRBV12-4; TRBD1 matches 9 bases. With 6 bases clipped from V and 3 bases from J, the junction kept 5 bases outside the gene matches. The CDR3 is made up of 14 amino acids. The DNA for the CDR3 is TGTGCCAGCAGCCCCGGACAGGGGTACACTGAAGCTTTCTTT. It yields the protein CASSPGQGYTEAFF.

This sequence joins TRBV28 and TRBJ2-1; D is unresolved. The germline V and J ends were trimmed by 6 bases and 10 bases, with 22 bases remaining between them. CDR3 length: 15 residues. The V gene's germline CDR1 is MDHEN and CDR2 SYDVKM. In DNA form, the CDR3 reads TGTGCCAGCAGAGGGCCGGACCTTAGTCAGTCGGAGCAGTTCTTC. It is translated as CASRGPDLSQSEQFF.

This clonotype was counted a few times. V gene TRBV29-1 combines with J gene TRBJ2-5; D unresolved. Germline values: CDR1 SQVTM, CDR2 ANQGSEA. Deletions cut 0 bases from V and 5 bases from J, with 10 bases between. The CDR3 has 13 amino acids. The CDR3 loop is CSVEDISLETQYF. CDR3 nucleotides: TGCAGCGTTGAAGATATCTCCTTGGAGACCCAGTACTTC. Full variable domain (rest looked up from reference TRBV29-1 and TRBJ2-5): SAVISQKPSRDICQRGTSLTIQCQVDSQVTMMFWYRQQPGQSLTLIATANQGSEATYESGFVIDKFPISRPNLTFSTLTVSNMSPEDSSIYLCSVEDISLETQYFGPGTRLLVL.

Many counts were recorded for this clonotype. The chain has TRBV27 and TRBJ1-1, with TRBD1 as a possible D gene (6 bases). V lost 8 bases to trimming and J lost 0 bases, with 13 bases between them. CDR3 size: 14 residues. From germline, CDR1 is MNHEY and CDR2 SMNVEV (reference sequence). The CDR3 protein is CASGGHRMNTEAFF. Written as DNA, the CDR3 is TGTGCCAGCGGGGGACATAGAATGAACACTGAAGCTTTCTTT.

As DNA, the CDR3 is TGCGCCAGCAGCTTGTTCGCCACAGGGGAAGGCTACACCTTC. Translating it yields CASSLFATGEGYTF. V usage is TRBV5-1 and J usage is TRBJ1-2; 7 nucleotides line up with TRBD1. Unmatched junction bases numbered 8, after V lost 1 base and J lost 8 bases. The CDR3 spans 14 residues. Germline CDR1 SGHRS, CDR2 YFSETQ.

This clonotype was seen only a few times. This sequence joins TRBV20-1 and TRBJ1-4; D is unclear. The V gene lost 1 base and the J gene lost 6 bases, with 9 bases spanning the gap. This CDR3 contains 13 residues. Germline CDR1 DFQATT, CDR2 SNEGSKA (reference sequence). The CDR3 DNA reads as TGCAGTGCTAGAGTGGCACTTGATGAAAAACTGTTTTTT. Protein product: CSARVALDEKLFF.

In its sample, this clonotype was seen a few times. This chain uses TRBV27 with TRBJ1-5, with TRBD1 matching over 7 bases. There are 15 residues in the CDR3. Germline lookup yields CDR1 MNHEY and CDR2 SMNVEV (reference sequence). The junction had 9 bases not matched to a gene; V was cut back by 6 bases and J by 4 bases. Written as DNA, the CDR3 is TGTGCCAGCAGACCAACGGGACAGCAGAATCAGCCCCAGCATTTT. It is translated as CASRPTGQQNQPQHF.

This clonotype was recorded many times. CDR3 residues: CASSPSPTGGFNSPLHF. The CDR3 DNA sequence: TGTGCCAGCAGTCCGAGCCCTACAGGGGGCTTCAATTCACCCCTCCACTTT. The chain joins TRBV6-5 to TRBJ1-6, with 9 bases that match TRBD1. The CDR3 is made up of 17 amino acids. Germline V gene sequence: CDR1 MNHEY, CDR2 SVGAGI. V shed 5 bases and J 7 bases; nucleotides not matched to a gene: 12.

The sample holds many counts of this clonotype. The V gene is TRBV20-1, the J gene TRBJ2-1; 7 positions agree with TRBD2. Germline V gene lookup returns CDR1 DFQATT and CDR2 SNEGSKA (reference sequence). CDR3 size: 14 residues. J gave up 3 bases and V 3 bases, and 5 bases lay outside the gene matches. CDR3 protein: CSARWRGYYNEQFF. The CDR3 DNA follows: TGCAGTGCTAGGTGGCGGGGGTACTACAATGAGCAGTTCTTC.

This clonotype was seen more than once but under ten times. This chain uses TRBV14 with TRBJ2-2; unclear D gene. The CDR3 spans 17 residues. CDR1 SGHDN and CDR2 FVKESK come from the germline V gene. Trimming cost V 2 bases and J 0 bases, with 13 bases left between them. The CDR3: CASSQYPRVTNTGELFF. In nucleotides, the CDR3 is TGTGCCAGCAGCCAATATCCCCGAGTCACGAACACCGGGGAGCTGTTTTTT.

In regard to this clonotype: An end of the junction differs from the germline gene, which may be a read error. This CDR3 is CASSETNGQGAF. CDR3 DNA sequence: TGTGCCAGCAGTGAGACGAATGGACAGGGGGCGTTT. The V call is TRBV10-3, the J call TRBJ2-7; 11 bases map to TRBD1. The CDR3 runs 12 residues. CDR1 ENHRY and CDR2 SYGVKD come from the germline V gene.

This clonotype has just a few counts. The chain recombines TRBV20-1 with TRBJ2-2; no clear D gene. The CDR3 is 12 amino acids. V was pared by 5 bases and J by 4 bases, with 8 bases between. CDR1 and CDR2 (germline): DFQATT, SNEGSKA (reference sequence). The CDR3 reads CSAPDVTGELFF. CDR3 bases: TGCAGTGCTCCGGACGTCACCGGGGAGCTGTTTTTT.

This clonotype appeared a few times. This rearrangement joins TRBV4-3 to TRBJ1-1, with D unresolved. With 1 base removed from V and 11 bases from J, the gap between germline ends came to 14 bases. The CDR3 has 13 amino acids. Germline CDR1 LGHNA, CDR2 YSLEER. CDR3 sequence: CASSQALDSGAFF. The DNA of the CDR3 is TGCGCCAGCAGCCAAGCTTTGGACTCTGGGGCTTTCTTT.

The chain carries TRBV5-4 and TRBJ2-1; a possible D gene is TRBD2 (6 bases). This CDR3 is built from 14 residues. V was trimmed by 4 bases and J by 10 bases, leaving 18 bases between them. The germline V gene encodes CDR1 SGHNT and CDR2 YYREEE (reference sequence). The CDR3 region has the DNA TGTGCCAGCAGCCCCAGGACTAATCTAAACGAGCAGTTCTTC. The encoded protein is CASSPRTNLNEQFF.

This clonotype was counted at least ten times. The chain couples TRBV6-5 to TRBJ1-5; TRBD1 might be the D (6 bases). Germline V gene lookup returns CDR1 MNHEY and CDR2 SVGAGI. Trimming took off 2 bases at V and 7 bases at J, with 15 bases between the two ends. The CDR3 has 15 residues. The CDR3 nucleotides read TGTGCCAGCAGTTACGAAGGGGGGCAAGGGCAGCCCCAGCATTTT. It is translated as CASSYEGGQGQPQHF.

This clonotype was recorded many times. The V call is TRBV10-3, the J call TRBJ2-7; TRBD2 agrees at 9 bases. Germline CDR1 reads ENHRY; CDR2 reads SYGVKD. The CDR3 is 15 residues long. Trimming cost V 6 bases and J 3 bases; bases outside gene matches: 9. The CDR3 DNA follows: TGTGCCATCAGGGTGGAGGGTAGCGGGAGCTACGAGCAGTACTTC. This gives the protein CAIRVEGSGSYEQYF.

The chain is built from TRBV12-3 or TRBV12-4 and TRBJ1-1, with 8 bases lining up with TRBD1. The CDR3 runs 17 residues. Trimming removed 5 bases from V and 2 bases from J; junction bases left unmatched: 13. CDR3 loop: CASSEGQGMLINTEAFF. CDR3 coding DNA: TGTGCCAGCAGTGAAGGACAGGGTATGCTTATTAACACTGAAGCTTTCTTT.